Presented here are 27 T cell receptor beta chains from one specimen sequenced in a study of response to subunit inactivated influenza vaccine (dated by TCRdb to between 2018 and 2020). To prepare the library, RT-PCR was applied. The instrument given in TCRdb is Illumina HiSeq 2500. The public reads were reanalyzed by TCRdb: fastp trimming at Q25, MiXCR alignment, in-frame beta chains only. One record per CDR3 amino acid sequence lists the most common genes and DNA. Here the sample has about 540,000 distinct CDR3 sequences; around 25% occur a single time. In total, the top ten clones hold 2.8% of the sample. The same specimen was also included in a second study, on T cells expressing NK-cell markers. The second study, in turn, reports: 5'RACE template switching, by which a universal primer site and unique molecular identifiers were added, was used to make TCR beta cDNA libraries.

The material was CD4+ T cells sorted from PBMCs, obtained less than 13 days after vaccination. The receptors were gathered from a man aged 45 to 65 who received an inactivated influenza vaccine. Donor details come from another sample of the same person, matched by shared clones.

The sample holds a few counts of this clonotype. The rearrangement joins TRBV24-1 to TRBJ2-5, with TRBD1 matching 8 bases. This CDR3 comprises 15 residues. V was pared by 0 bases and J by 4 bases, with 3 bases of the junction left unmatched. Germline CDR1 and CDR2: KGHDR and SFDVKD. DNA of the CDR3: TGTGCCACCAGTGATTTGGGACAGGGAAGAGAGACCCAGTACTTC. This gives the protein CATSDLGQGRETQYF.

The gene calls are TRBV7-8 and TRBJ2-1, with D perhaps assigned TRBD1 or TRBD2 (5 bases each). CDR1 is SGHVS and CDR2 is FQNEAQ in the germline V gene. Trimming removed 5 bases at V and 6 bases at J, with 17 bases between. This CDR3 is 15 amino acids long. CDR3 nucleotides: TGTGCCAGCAGCGAGACCGGGACCCCTGGCAATGAGCAGTTCTTC. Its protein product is CASSETGTPGNEQFF. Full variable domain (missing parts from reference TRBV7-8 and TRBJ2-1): GAGVSQSPRYKVAKRGQDVALRCDPISGHVSLFWYQQALGQGPEFLTYFQNEAQLDKSGLPSDRFFAERPEGSVSTLKIQRTQQEDSAVYLCASSETGTPGNEQFFGPGTRLTVL.

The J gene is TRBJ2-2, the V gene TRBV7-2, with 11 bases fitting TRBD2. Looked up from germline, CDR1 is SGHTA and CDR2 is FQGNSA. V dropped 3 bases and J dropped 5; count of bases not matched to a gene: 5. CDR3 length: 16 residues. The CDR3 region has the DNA TGTGCCAGCAGCTTCCGAGGGACTAGCGGTACCGGGGAGCTGTTTTTT. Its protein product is CASSFRGTSGTGELFF.

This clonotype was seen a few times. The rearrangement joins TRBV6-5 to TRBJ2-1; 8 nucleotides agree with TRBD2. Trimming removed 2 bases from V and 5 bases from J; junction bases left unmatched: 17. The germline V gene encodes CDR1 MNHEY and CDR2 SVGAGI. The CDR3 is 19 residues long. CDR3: CASSYLRFQSGSHHNEQFF. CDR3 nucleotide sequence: TGTGCCAGCAGTTACCTTCGATTCCAGAGCGGGAGCCACCACAATGAGCAGTTCTTC.

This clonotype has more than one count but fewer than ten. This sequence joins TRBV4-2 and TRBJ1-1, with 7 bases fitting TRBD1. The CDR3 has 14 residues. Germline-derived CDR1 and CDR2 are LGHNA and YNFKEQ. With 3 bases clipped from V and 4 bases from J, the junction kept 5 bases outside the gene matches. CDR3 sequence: CASSQSRDSTEAFF. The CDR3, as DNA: TGTGCCAGCAGCCAGAGCCGGGACAGCACTGAAGCTTTCTTT.

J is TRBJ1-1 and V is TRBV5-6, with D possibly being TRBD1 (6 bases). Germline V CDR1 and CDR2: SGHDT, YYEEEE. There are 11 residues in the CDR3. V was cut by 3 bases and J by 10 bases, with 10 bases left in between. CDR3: CASSSGALAFF. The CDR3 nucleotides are TGTGCCAGCAGCTCAGGGGCTCTAGCTTTCTTT.

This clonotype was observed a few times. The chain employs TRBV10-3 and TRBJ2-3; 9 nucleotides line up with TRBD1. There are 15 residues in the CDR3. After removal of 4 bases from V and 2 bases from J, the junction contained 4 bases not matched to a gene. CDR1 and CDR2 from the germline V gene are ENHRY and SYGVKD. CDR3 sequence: CAISAGTGNTDTQYF. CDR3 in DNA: TGTGCCATCAGTGCCGGGACAGGGAACACAGATACGCAGTATTTT.

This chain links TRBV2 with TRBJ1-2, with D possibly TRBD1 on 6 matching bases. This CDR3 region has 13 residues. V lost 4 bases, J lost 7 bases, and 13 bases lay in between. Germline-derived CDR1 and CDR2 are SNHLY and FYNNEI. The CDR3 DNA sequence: TGTGCCAGCAGTGTTCACAGGGAATCTGGCTACACCTTC. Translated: CASSVHRESGYTF.

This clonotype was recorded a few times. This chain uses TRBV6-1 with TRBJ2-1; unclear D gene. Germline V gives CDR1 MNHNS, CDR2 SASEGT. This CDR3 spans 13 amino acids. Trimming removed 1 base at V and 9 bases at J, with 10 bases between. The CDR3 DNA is TGTGCCAGCAGTGAAGGCGAGATCTTTGAGCAGTTCTTC. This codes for CASSEGEIFEQFF.

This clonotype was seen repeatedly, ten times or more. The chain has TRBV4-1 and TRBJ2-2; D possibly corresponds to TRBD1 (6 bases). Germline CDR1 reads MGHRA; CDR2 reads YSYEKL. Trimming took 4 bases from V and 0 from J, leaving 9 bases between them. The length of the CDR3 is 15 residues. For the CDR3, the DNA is TGCGCCAGCAGCCGGGGACATCCGAACACCGGGGAGCTGTTTTTT. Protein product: CASSRGHPNTGELFF.

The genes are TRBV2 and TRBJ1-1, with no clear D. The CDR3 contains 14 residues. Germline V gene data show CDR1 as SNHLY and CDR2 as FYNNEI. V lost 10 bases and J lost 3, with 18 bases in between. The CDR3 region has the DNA TGTGCCACAACTCGTGAGAACCGGGACACTGAAGCTTTCTTT. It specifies CATTRENRDTEAFF.

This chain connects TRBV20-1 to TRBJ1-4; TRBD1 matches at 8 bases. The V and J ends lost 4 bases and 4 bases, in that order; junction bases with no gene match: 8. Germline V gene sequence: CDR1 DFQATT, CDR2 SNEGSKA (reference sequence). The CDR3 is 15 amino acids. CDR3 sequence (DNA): TGCAGTGCTAAACCCTGGACAGGGAGTAATGAAAAACTGTTTTTT. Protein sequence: CSAKPWTGSNEKLFF.

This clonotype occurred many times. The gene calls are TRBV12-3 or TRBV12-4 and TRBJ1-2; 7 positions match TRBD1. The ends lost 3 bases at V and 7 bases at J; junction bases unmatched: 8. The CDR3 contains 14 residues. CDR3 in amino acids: CASSLRGTDGGYTF. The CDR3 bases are TGTGCCAGCAGTTTGCGGGGGACAGACGGTGGCTACACCTTC.

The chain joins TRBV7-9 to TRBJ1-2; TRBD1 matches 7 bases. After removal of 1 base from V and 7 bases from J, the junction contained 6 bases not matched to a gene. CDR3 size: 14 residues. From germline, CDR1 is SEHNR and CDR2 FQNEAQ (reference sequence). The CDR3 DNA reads TGTGCCAGCAGCTTAGACAAGGGACAGTTTGGCTACACCTTC. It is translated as CASSLDKGQFGYTF.

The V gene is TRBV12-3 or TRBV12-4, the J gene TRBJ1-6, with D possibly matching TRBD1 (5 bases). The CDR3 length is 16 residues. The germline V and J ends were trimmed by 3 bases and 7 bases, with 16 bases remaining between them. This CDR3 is CASSLEGVTRNSPLHF. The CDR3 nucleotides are TGTGCCAGCAGTTTGGAAGGGGTAACTAGGAATTCACCCCTCCACTTT.

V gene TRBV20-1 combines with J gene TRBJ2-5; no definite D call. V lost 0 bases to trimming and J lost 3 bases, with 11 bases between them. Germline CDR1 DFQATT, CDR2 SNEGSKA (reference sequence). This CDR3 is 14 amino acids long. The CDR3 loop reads CSARDVLSEETQYF. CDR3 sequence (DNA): TGCAGTGCTAGAGATGTACTCAGCGAAGAGACCCAGTACTTC.

The CDR3 sequence: CASTNEAGPQETQYF. The CDR3 DNA is TGTGCCAGCACCAACGAGGCCGGTCCCCAAGAGACCCAGTACTTC. The chain uses TRBV11-2 and TRBJ2-5; D gene unclear. The germline CDR1 and CDR2 sequences are SGHAT and FQNNGV. Trimming pared 7 bases from V and 1 base from J, leaving 16 bases between. This CDR3 is built from 15 residues.

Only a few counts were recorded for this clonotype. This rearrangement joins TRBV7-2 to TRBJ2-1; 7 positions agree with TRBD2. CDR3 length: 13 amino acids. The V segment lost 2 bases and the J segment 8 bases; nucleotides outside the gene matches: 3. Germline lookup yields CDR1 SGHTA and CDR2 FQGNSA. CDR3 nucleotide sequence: TGTGCCAGCAGCTTAATGCGGGAGTATGAGCAGTTCTTC. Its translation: CASSLMREYEQFF.

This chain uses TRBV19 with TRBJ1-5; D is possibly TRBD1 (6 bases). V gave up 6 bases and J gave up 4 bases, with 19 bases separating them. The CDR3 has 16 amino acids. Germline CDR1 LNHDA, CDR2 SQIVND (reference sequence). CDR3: CASSTTGTPLNQPQHF. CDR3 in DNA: TGTGCCAGTAGCACGACAGGAACTCCCCTAAATCAGCCCCAGCATTTT.

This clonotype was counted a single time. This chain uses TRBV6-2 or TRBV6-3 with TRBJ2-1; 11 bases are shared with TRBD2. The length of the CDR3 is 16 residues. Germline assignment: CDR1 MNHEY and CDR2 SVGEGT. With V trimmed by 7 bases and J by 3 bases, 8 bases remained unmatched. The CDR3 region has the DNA TGTGCCAGCAAACCGGGACTAGCGGAGAACTACAATGAGCAGTTCTTC. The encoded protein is CASKPGLAENYNEQFF.

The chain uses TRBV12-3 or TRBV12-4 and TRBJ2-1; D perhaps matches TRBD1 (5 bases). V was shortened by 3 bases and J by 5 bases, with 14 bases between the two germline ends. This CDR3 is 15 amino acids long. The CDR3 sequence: CASSFRPGWDNEQFF. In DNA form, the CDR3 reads TGTGCCAGCAGTTTTCGGCCAGGGTGGGACAATGAGCAGTTCTTC.

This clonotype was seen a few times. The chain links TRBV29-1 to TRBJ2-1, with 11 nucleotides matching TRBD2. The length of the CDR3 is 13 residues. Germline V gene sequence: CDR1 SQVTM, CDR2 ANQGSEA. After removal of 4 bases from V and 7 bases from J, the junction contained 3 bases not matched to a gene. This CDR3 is CSVGLAGLNEQFF. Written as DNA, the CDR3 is TGCAGCGTTGGACTAGCGGGGCTTAATGAGCAGTTCTTC.

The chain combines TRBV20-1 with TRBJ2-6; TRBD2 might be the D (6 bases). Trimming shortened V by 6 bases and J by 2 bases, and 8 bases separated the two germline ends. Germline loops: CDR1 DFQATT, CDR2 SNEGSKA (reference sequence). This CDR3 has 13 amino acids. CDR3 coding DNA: TGCAGTGCCCGGGAGACTGGGGCCAACGTCCTGACTTTC. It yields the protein CSARETGANVLTF.

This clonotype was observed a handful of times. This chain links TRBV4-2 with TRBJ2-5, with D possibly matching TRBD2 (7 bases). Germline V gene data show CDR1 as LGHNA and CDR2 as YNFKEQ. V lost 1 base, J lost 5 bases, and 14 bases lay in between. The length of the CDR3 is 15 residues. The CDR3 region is CASSQGRGRGETQYF. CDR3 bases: TGTGCCAGCAGCCAAGGGCGGGGGCGCGGCGAGACCCAGTACTTC.

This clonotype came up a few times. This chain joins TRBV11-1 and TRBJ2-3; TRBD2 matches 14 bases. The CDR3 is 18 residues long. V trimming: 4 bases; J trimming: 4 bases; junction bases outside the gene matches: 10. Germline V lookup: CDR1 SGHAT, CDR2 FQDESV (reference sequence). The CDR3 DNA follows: TGTGCCAGCAGCTCTGGGACTAGCGGGAGAAGTTCCGCAGATACGCAGTATTTT. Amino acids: CASSSGTSGRSSADTQYF. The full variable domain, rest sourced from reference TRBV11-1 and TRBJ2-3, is EAEVAQSPRYKITEKSQAVAFWCDPISGHATLYWYRQILGQGPELLVQFQDESVVDDSQLPKDRFSAERLKGVDSTLKIQPAELGDSAMYLCASSSGTSGRSSADTQYFGPGTRLTVL.

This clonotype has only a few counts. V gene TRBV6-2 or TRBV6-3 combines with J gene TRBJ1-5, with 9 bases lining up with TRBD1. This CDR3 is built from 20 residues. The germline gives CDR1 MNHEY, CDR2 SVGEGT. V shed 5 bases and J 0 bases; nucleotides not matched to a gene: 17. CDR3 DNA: TGTGCCAGCAGTCCTGGGACAGGGCGGGCCGCACAAAATAGCAATCAGCCCCAGCATTTT. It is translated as CASSPGTGRAAQNSNQPQHF.

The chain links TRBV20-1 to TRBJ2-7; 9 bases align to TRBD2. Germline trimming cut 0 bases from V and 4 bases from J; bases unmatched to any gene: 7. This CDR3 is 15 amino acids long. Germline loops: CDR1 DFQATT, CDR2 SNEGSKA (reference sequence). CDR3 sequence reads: CSARDQGSGRYEQYF. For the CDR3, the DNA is TGCAGTGCTAGAGATCAGGGTAGCGGGAGATACGAGCAGTACTTC.